These 14 T cell receptor beta chains came from one sample sequenced in a study of human T cells and chemical hapten exposure. Noted time point: patch test 2, 6 weeks after DPC sensitization. Treatment denoted: therapeutic diphenylcyclopropenone sensitization with weekly scalp DPC. TCRdb reprocessed the RACE reads via MiXCR and lists one record per CDR3 protein. The sample records approximately 89,000 distinct CDR3 sequences, approximately 10% being singletons. The specimen comprised whole blood, sampled in connection with sensitization to the hapten diphenylcyclopropenone (DPC). The receptors stem from a woman in her 30s with alopecia areata. Some clones in this sample may be carry-over from other donors' samples.

Ten or more counts support this clonotype. The V call is TRBV29-1, the J call TRBJ1-6, with D unclear. CDR1 SQVTM and CDR2 ANQGSEA come from the germline V gene. Trimming left V 4 bases short and J 6 bases short, with 10 bases between. The CDR3 is 13 amino acids. CDR3 in amino acids: CSVAGGPNSPLHF. The DNA of the CDR3 is TGCAGCGTTGCAGGCGGGCCTAATTCACCCCTCCACTTT. The variable domain in full, completed from reference TRBV29-1 and TRBJ1-6, reads SAVISQKPSRDICQRGTSLTIQCQVDSQVTMMFWYRQQPGQSLTLIATANQGSEATYESGFVIDKFPISRPNLTFSTLTVSNMSPEDSSIYLCSVAGGPNSPLHFGNGTRLTVT.

The sample holds a few counts of this clonotype. This chain's CDR3 is CASTGQFMETQYF. The CDR3 DNA is TGTGCCAGTACCGGACAGTTTATGGAGACCCAGTACTTC. This chain uses TRBV28 with TRBJ2-5, with D perhaps TRBD1 (6 bases). The V gene's germline CDR1 is MDHEN and CDR2 SYDVKM. The CDR3 has 13 residues. Trimming removed 9 bases from V and 5 bases from J, with 16 bases in between. The complete variable domain, with remaining parts taken from reference TRBV28 and TRBJ2-5, reads DVKVTQSSRYLVKRTGEKVFLECVQDMDHENMFWYRQDPGLGLRLIYFSYDVKMKEKGDIPEGYSVSREKKERFSLILESASTNQTSMYLCASTGQFMETQYFGPGTRLLVL.

At least ten counts were recorded for this clonotype. V gene TRBV6-2 or TRBV6-3 combines with J gene TRBJ2-2; D is possibly TRBD2 (5 bases). Looked up from germline, CDR1 is MNHEY and CDR2 is SVGEGT. Deletions cut 5 bases from V and 0 bases from J, with 13 bases between. The CDR3 is 16 residues long. CDR3 DNA sequence: TGTGCCAGCAGTCCGTTCGGGGTTACGAACACCGGGGAGCTGTTTTTT. Its translation: CASSPFGVTNTGELFF.

This clonotype was recorded at least ten times. The J gene is TRBJ1-6, the V gene TRBV7-2, with no clear D. Germline V gives CDR1 SGHTA, CDR2 FQGNSA. This CDR3 contains 18 residues. Between the trimmed V and J ends, which lost 2 bases and 6 bases, there was a span of 20 bases. The CDR3 bases are TGTGCCAGCAGCTTATTATCCACCATGGCGGCTGGTAATTCACCCCTCCACTTT. This sequence encodes CASSLLSTMAAGNSPLHF.

The table lists this clonotype with a count of one. The rearrangement joins TRBV29-1 to TRBJ2-1; D unresolved. Trimming shortened V by 6 bases and J by 15 bases, and 21 bases separated the two germline ends. Germline CDR1 and CDR2: SQVTM and ANQGSEA. CDR3 length: 12 residues. CDR3 bases: TGCAGCGTCACTGACCGAAGGGCACGGGTGTTCTTC. Protein: CSVTDRRARVFF.

V and J are TRBV25-1 and TRBJ2-5; no definite D call. Trimming took 3 bases from V and 2 from J, leaving 7 bases between them. The CDR3 length is 13 residues. CDR1 is MGHDK, CDR2 SYGVNS, per germline. The CDR3: CASSDQFQETQYF. The CDR3 DNA follows: TGTGCCAGCAGTGACCAGTTTCAAGAGACCCAGTACTTC.

This clonotype was found many times. The chain recombines TRBV11-3 with TRBJ2-1; maybe TRBD2 (6 bases). CDR1 is SGHNT, CDR2 YENEEA, per germline. CDR3 size: 14 residues. V was pared by 5 bases and J by 3 bases, with 11 bases between. CDR3 coding DNA: TGTGCCAGCAGCCCTAGCGCAGTCTACAATGAGCAGTTCTTC. This codes for CASSPSAVYNEQFF.

This clonotype was recorded at least ten times. The genes are TRBV29-1 and TRBJ2-1; 9 bases match TRBD2. V lost 3 bases to trimming and J lost 9 bases; unmatched junction nucleotides: 9. This CDR3 spans 14 amino acids. Per the germline V gene, CDR1 is SQVTM and CDR2 is ANQGSEA. Written as DNA, the CDR3 is TGCAGCGTTGAGAGGCTAGCGGGAAGTGGTGAGCAGTTCTTC. It translates to CSVERLAGSGEQFF.

The chain combines TRBV25-1 with TRBJ2-7; D is unclear. CDR3 length equals 12 residues. Between the trimmed V and J ends, which lost 6 bases and 3 bases, there was a span of 9 bases. Germline loops: CDR1 MGHDK, CDR2 SYGVNS. CDR3 sequence: CASSSILYEQYF. The CDR3 coding sequence is TGTGCCAGCAGCTCAATACTCTACGAGCAGTACTTC.

This clonotype was seen ten or more times. The chain combines TRBV20-1 with TRBJ1-5, with D maybe TRBD1 (5 bases). The CDR3 length is 12 residues. In germline, CDR1 is DFQATT, CDR2 SNEGSKA (reference sequence). V was shortened by 2 bases and J by 9 bases, with 11 bases between the two germline ends. The CDR3 loop reads CSARMGERPQHF. The DNA of the CDR3 is TGCAGTGCTAGAATGGGGGAACGGCCCCAGCATTTT.

Turning to this clonotype: Germline is not matched at one junction end, which may reflect a read error. V gene TRBV29-1 combines with J gene TRBJ2-4; perhaps TRBD2 as D (6 bases). CDR1 and CDR2 from the germline V gene are SQVTM and ANQGSEA. The CDR3 totals 17 residues. CDR3 nucleotides: TGCAGCGTCACCCTCGTTGACACGACTAGAGACAAAAACACTCAGTACTTC. This gives the protein CSVTLVDTTRDKNTQYF.

This clonotype was seen repeatedly, ten times or more. The chain links TRBV29-1 to TRBJ2-1; D is unclear. CDR1 and CDR2 (germline): SQVTM, ANQGSEA. The ends were cut back, 5 bases at V and 0 bases at J, with 2 bases in the middle. The CDR3 length is 11 residues. For the CDR3, the DNA is TGCAGCGTTAGCTCCTACAATGAGCAGTTCTTC. This gives the protein CSVSSYNEQFF.

This clonotype was seen repeatedly, ten times or more. This sequence joins TRBV7-9 and TRBJ1-1, with TRBD1 matching 10 bases. CDR1 is SEHNR and CDR2 is FQNEAQ in the germline V gene (reference sequence). The V and J ends lost 5 bases and 7 bases, in that order; junction bases with no gene match: 10. This CDR3 has 15 amino acids. The CDR3 reads CASSLWTGGYGEAFF. Here the CDR3 DNA reads TGTGCCAGCAGCCTCTGGACAGGGGGTTATGGTGAAGCTTTCTTT.

The chain recombines TRBV27 with TRBJ1-1, with D tentatively TRBD1 (6 bases). Per the germline V gene, CDR1 is MNHEY and CDR2 is SMNVEV (reference sequence). V was clipped by 6 bases and J by 7 bases, with 21 bases between them. This CDR3 is built from 15 residues. The CDR3 here is CASSLLFSGGSEAFF. CDR3 in DNA: TGTGCCAGCAGCCTTCTCTTTTCGGGGGGCAGTGAAGCTTTCTTT.